The sequence of this T cell receptor beta chain was determined in a study of blood T cell repertoires in COVID-19. Study overall: Sites across the United States, Italy and Spain contributed samples from acute and convalescent COVID-19. The analysed material was cDNA or gDNA that came from T cells, B-cell-depleted T cells, or PBMCs.

Participants came from about two dozen US areas, aged roughly 18 to 95 years. Original handling: Reference gene primer amplification gave estimated nucleated cell counts. Using immunoSEQ multiplex PCR, the repertoire was profiled, and TCRdb retains in-frame clones only, with some absent. D and trimming come from the DNA, and the V and J calls and clone size come from that table. The data contain approximately 270,000 clones, 80% to 90% of them singletons. There are 13 residues in the CDR3. Germline CDR1 is ENHRY and CDR2 is SYGVKD. V shed 9 bases, J shed 1 base, and the junction held 3 bases outside the gene matches.

This TCR derives from a woman aged 25 to 39 with acute COVID-19. V is TRBV10-3 and J is TRBJ2-7, with TRBD2 matching over 10 bases. Sequencing was performed on PBMCs or T cells enriched from blood (not recorded which). CDR3 amino acids: CAIAGGASYEQYF. CDR3 DNA sequence: TGTGCCATAGCGGGAGGGGCGTCCTACGAGCAGTACTTC.